This TCR beta chain was sequenced in a study of T cell responses to AZD1222 COVID-19 vaccine (dated by TCRdb to the early 2020s). About the investigation overall: AZD1222 recipients with second doses at about 4 weeks or about 12 weeks were pooled, because spike-specific TCR depth and breadth did not differ between schedules. TCR sequencing was performed for over 230 trial participants, of whom about 200 were given two doses of AZD1222 and around 26 were given two doses of MenACWY control vaccine. Trial participants were enrolled into age subgroups of 18-55, 56-69 and 70-plus years, which contained 148, 28 and 57 TCR-sequenced participants, respectively. Overall study outcomes, separate from this receptor: Spike-specific TCR breadth and depth rose significantly after two AZD1222 doses compared with day 0 and with MenACWY recipients. In the small 56-69-year group, the increase in depth fell short of significance, most likely because of low power. Because no day 14 peak-response samples were available, repertoires were characterized only after the peak T cell response. Most participants were white British and females outnumbered males, and the authors suggested that clonal diversity may have been underestimated. Conclusions about previously exposed vaccinees are limited, since just five or six AZD1222 recipients were seropositive for SARS-CoV-2 at baseline. CD4 TCRs associated with the vaccine covered the entire spike protein, and the dominant responses were in regions 160-218 and 743-854. Reportedly, almost half of the unique spike-specific TCRs recognized epitopes lying outside the regions that are mutated in the B.1.351 and B.1.1.7 variants.

Between the V and J ends, shortened by 2 bases and 5 bases respectively, the junction contains 12 bases. For CDR1 and CDR2, the germline V gene lists MNHEY and SVGAGI. Measured from the cysteine to the phenylalanine, the CDR3 is 14 residues long. Only the CDR3 DNA stays, 42 bases, in frame from base 1. The CDR3 regions of human TCRbeta chains were analyzed by immunosequencing. On the authors' methods: Repertoire TCRs were matched against a reference library of SARS-CoV-2-specific TCRs generated with the MIRA antigen-specificity platform. Breadth was defined as the fraction of unique TCRs that were SARS-CoV-2-associated, and depth was defined as the fraction of total T cells that were SARS-CoV-2-associated. Each spike-specific TCR was assigned to its reactive spike region and to a CD4 or CD8 class using the MIRA data. Log10-transformed breadth and depth values were compared by one-way ANOVA with Sidak's multiple comparisons tests. The clones in this table, taken by TCRdb from immuneACCESS, are in-frame only. Not every clone is retained; where verified, under half of the shortfall comes from an unresolved V gene, and the cause of the rest is unknown. The V and J calls and clone size are taken from that table; D and trimming were inferred from the DNA. This sample has some 150,000 clones in its table, and about 92% of those were observed once. The leading ten clones occupy approximately 19% of the sample.

As regards this clone: The clone's antigen remains unknown. Per-base quality was not reported, and no clone a single base away is much larger than it.

Reading the label with the study, this specimen's time point is: baseline before first vaccination. The vaccinee samples were drawn from two UK trials, COV001 and COV002, one of which was a single-blind randomized controlled phase 2/3 trial testing AZD1222 (ChAdOx1 nCoV-19) in healthy adults. For TCRbeta chain sequencing, PBMC samples from trial participants were taken at day 0 and at day 28 after the second dose. The sequence links TRBV6-5 to TRBJ1-1; TRBD1 is possibly the D segment (6 matching bases). The sequencing used peripheral blood, collected on day 0 of AZD1222 vaccination. The source is an adult in good health. In nucleotide form, the sequence is TGTGCCAGCAGTTACCCACAGGGAGTGACTGAAGCTTTCTTT. Translated, it gives CASSYPQGVTEAFF.